A selection of T cell receptor beta chains follows, all from one sample in a study of blood T cell repertoires in COVID-19. Sequencing was performed with immunoSEQ multiplex PCR; in TCRdb, only in-frame clones are kept and a portion is missing. The sample holds about 110,000 clones, about three quarters seen once. The sequencing input was peripheral blood. The source of these receptors is a woman between 65 and 79 years old with acute or convalescent COVID-19. The CDR3 runs from the conserved cysteine through the conserved F or W. A D gene is named only where the DNA matches it firmly. Rows give clone size only sometimes, using once, few, many, or a class for an expanded clone.

TGCAGCGTGGGACAGAGGTCCTACGAGCAGTACTTC	CSVGQRSYEQYF	TRBV29-1	-	TRBJ2-7	TRBD1
TGTGCCTGGGTCCGGGCTTCGGGGGGCTACACCTTC	CAWVRASGGYTF	TRBV30	medium-sized	TRBJ1-2	-
TGTGCCAGCAGTTACTCGGACAGGGGCAATCAGCCCCAGCATTTT	CASSYSDRGNQPQHF	TRBV6-6	-	TRBJ1-5	TRBD1
TGTGCCAGCAGCCGAGGGACAGGGGACTCCGACTATGGCTACACCTTC	CASSRGTGDSDYGYTF	TRBV5-4	-	TRBJ1-2	TRBD1
TGTGCCAGCAGTTACGGACAGGGGCTAGCCGGGGAGCTGTTTTTT	CASSYGQGLAGELFF	TRBV6-2/TRBV6-3	-	TRBJ2-2	TRBD1
TGTGCCAGCAGCCGAAGATCCGTACTCCTCTCTGGAAACACCATATATTTT	CASSRRSVLLSGNTIYF	TRBV3-1/TRBV3-2	-	TRBJ1-3	-
TGTGCCATCACGCCAAATCCCGGGACAGGGGGAAACACCATATATTTT	CAITPNPGTGGNTIYF	TRBV10-3	-	TRBJ1-3	TRBD1
TGTGCCATCAGTGAGTCGACGGGACTAGCGGGGGGTAGGTCCTACGAGCAGTACTTC	CAISESTGLAGGRSYEQYF	TRBV10-3	-	TRBJ2-7	TRBD2
TGTGCCTCACCAGACTTCGGAGGGACTGAAGCTTTCTTT	CASPDFGGTEAFF	TRBV30	once	TRBJ1-1	-
TGCAGCGTTGCGGGGACTTTCGGCTCCATGAACACTGAAGCTTTCTTT	CSVAGTFGSMNTEAFF	TRBV29-1	-	TRBJ1-1	-
TGCGCCAGCAGCCAAGCGGGCAATCAGCCCCAGCATTTT	CASSQAGNQPQHF	TRBV4-1	-	TRBJ1-5	-
TGTGCCAGCAGCGAGGTTGGGTATAATTCACCCCTCCACTTT	CASSEVGYNSPLHF	TRBV11-2	-	TRBJ1-6	-
TGCGCCAGCAGAAGAAGCCCTGAAGAGACCCAGTACTTC	CASRRSPEETQYF	TRBV4-1	-	TRBJ2-5	-
TGTGCCAGCAGCCGACAGGGGGTCGGCTACACCTTC	CASSRQGVGYTF	TRBV27	-	TRBJ1-2	TRBD1
TGTGCCAGCAGCCCGTACTACGATTCACCCCTCCACTTT	CASSPYYDSPLHF	TRBV3-1/TRBV3-2	-	TRBJ1-6	-
TGTGCCAGCAGCCAAGCGACTCAGTTAGATACGCAGTATTTT	CASSQATQLDTQYF	TRBV14	-	TRBJ2-3	-
TGTGCCAGCAGCTTAATCGATACAAACTATGGCTACACCTTC	CASSLIDTNYGYTF	TRBV5-6	-	TRBJ1-2	-
TGTGCCAGCAGCGACATCACCTACGAGCAGTACTTC	CASSDITYEQYF	TRBV6-2/TRBV6-3	once	TRBJ2-7	-
TGTGCCAGCAAGCTCGACAGGGTGGCTGGAAACACCATATATTTT	CASKLDRVAGNTIYF	TRBV6-5	-	TRBJ1-3	TRBD1
TGTGCCTGGGACAGGGGGTCCTACAATGAGCAGTTCTTC	CAWDRGSYNEQFF	TRBV30	-	TRBJ2-1	TRBD1
TGTGCCAGCAGCTTAAGTATTTGGAGGACAGATACGCAGTATTTT	CASSLSIWRTDTQYF	TRBV5-8	-	TRBJ2-3	-
TGTGCCAGCAAGCACGGTCAAGGCAATCAGCCCCAGCATTTT	CASKHGQGNQPQHF	TRBV13	-	TRBJ1-5	-
TGTGCCAGCACCCTTGTCTCCACAGGGGGCGACTATGGCTACACCTTC	CASTLVSTGGDYGYTF	TRBV2	-	TRBJ1-2	TRBD1
TGTGCCAGCAGCCAAGGGGGACAGGGTACCTACGAGCAGTACTTC	CASSQGGQGTYEQYF	TRBV3-1/TRBV3-2	-	TRBJ2-7	TRBD1
TGCGCCAGCAGCCAAGCTAGCAGCTTCACAGATACGCAGTATTTT	CASSQASSFTDTQYF	TRBV4-1	-	TRBJ2-3	-
TGTGCCAGCAGTTTATCGGGAAAAAATTCACCCCTCCACTTT	CASSLSGKNSPLHF	TRBV28	-	TRBJ1-6	-
TGTGCCAGTAGTAAGACCCGACAGGTCCCCTACGAGCAGTACTTC	CASSKTRQVPYEQYF	TRBV19	-	TRBJ2-7	-
TGTGCCACCTACAGGGACCAAGAGACCCAGTACTTC	CATYRDQETQYF	TRBV2	few	TRBJ2-5	-
TGTGCCAGCAGCGATCTCCGGGGTTTAACAGATACGCAGTATTTT	CASSDLRGLTDTQYF	TRBV6-5	few	TRBJ2-3	-
TGTGCCAGCAGCTTAGCGGGACAGGCCGGAGATACGCAGTATTTT	CASSLAGQAGDTQYF	TRBV7-8	once	TRBJ2-3	TRBD1
TGCGCCAGCAGCTTCACGAGGAGGGAGGCTGAAGCTTTCTTT	CASSFTRREAEAFF	TRBV5-1	-	TRBJ1-1	-
TGTGCCAGCAGCCCCCCCCGGGACTCCTACGAGCAGTACTTC	CASSPPRDSYEQYF	TRBV7-2	-	TRBJ2-7	-